This is a list of T cell receptor beta chains from one sample in a study of T cell responses to AZD1222 COVID-19 vaccine. Profiled with immunoSEQ multiplex PCR; TCRdb holds only in-frame clones, not every one. The table lists over 45,000 clones, roughly nine tenths of them singletons, with around 2% in the top ten. Here the sequenced sample was peripheral blood, taken on day 0 of AZD1222 vaccination. The receptor set was obtained from an adult in good health. CDR3s include the opening cysteine and the closing phenylalanine or tryptophan. Each record gives: J gene, V gene, D gene, clone size, CDR3 DNA, CDR3 protein. D genes are given only for firm matches. Rows give clone size only sometimes, using once, few, many, or a class for an expanded clone.

TRBJ1-1 | TRBV2 | . | . | TGTGCCAGCAGTGCAGACCCGAACACTGAAGCTTTCTTT | CASSADPNTEAFF
TRBJ2-3 | TRBV5-1 | . | few | TGCGCCAGCAGCTTATTTCAGGGCCCAGATACGCAGTATTTT | CASSLFQGPDTQYF
TRBJ2-2 | TRBV2 | TRBD2 | . | TGTGCCAGCAGACCCGGGACTAGCGGGAACACCGGGGAGCTGTTTTTT | CASRPGTSGNTGELFF
TRBJ1-1 | TRBV28 | . | . | TGTGCCAGCAGTTTATCAGTCTCTGAAGCTTTCTTT | CASSLSVSEAFF
TRBJ1-3 | TRBV30 | . | . | TGTGCCTGGAGTGTACCGGACAGTAACTCTGGAAACACCATATATTTT | CAWSVPDSNSGNTIYF
TRBJ2-7 | TRBV30 | . | . | TGTGCCTGGAGTACTAACTACGAGCAGTACTTC | CAWSTNYEQYF
TRBJ1-5 | TRBV2 | . | . | TGTGCCAGCAGTGATAGCAACAATCAGCCCCAGCATTTT | CASSDSNNQPQHF
TRBJ2-5 | TRBV9 | TRBD1 | . | TGTGCCAGCAGCGTGGGACAGGGTGGAGAGACCCAGTACTTC | CASSVGQGGETQYF
TRBJ1-2 | TRBV6-2/TRBV6-3 | . | . | TGTGCCAGCAGTTACTCGAGAGGGACTGGCTACACCTTC | CASSYSRGTGYTF
TRBJ1-2 | TRBV27 | . | . | TGTGCCAGCAGCCCCGCTCCCCGCTATAGCTACACCTTC | CASSPAPRYSYTF
TRBJ2-7 | TRBV6-5 | . | . | TGTGCCAGCAGACAGGGGAGGGGCTCCTACGAGCAGTACTTC | CASRQGRGSYEQYF
TRBJ1-1 | TRBV19 | . | . | TGTGCCAGTAAGGGTTTGGGCACTGAAGCTTTCTTT | CASKGLGTEAFF
TRBJ2-3 | TRBV18 | TRBD2 | once | TGTGCCAGCACCACGGGGGGAGCAGATACGCAGTATTTT | CASTTGGADTQYF
TRBJ2-3 | TRBV6-2/TRBV6-3 | . | . | TGTGCCAGCAGTTACTACAGCACAGATACGCAGTATTTT | CASSYYSTDTQYF